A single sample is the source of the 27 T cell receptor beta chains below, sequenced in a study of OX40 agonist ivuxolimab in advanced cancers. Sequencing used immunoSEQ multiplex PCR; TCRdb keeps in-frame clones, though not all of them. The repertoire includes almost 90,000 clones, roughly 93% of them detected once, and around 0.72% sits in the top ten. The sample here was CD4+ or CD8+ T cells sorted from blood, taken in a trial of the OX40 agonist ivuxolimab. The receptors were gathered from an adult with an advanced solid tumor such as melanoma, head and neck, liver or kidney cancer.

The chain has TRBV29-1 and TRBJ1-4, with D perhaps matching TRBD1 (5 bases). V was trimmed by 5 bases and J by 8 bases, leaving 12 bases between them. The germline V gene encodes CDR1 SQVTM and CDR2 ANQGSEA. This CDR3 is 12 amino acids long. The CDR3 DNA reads TGCAGCGTTCTTGGGGCCGAAGAAAAACTGTTTTTT. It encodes CSVLGAEEKLFF.

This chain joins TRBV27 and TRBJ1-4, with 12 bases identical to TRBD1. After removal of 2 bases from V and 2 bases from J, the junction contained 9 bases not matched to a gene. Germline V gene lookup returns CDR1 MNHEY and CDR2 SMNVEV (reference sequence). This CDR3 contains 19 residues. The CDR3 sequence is CASSLSPGQGALTNEKLFF. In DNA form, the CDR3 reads TGTGCCAGCAGTTTAAGCCCGGGACAGGGGGCTTTGACTAATGAAAAACTGTTTTTT. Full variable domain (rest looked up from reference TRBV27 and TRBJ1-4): EAQVTQNPRYLITVTGKKLTVTCSQNMNHEYMSWYRQDPGLGLRQIYYSMNVEVTDKGDVPEGYKVSRKEKRNFPLILESPSPNQTSLYFCASSLSPGQGALTNEKLFFGSGTQLSVL.

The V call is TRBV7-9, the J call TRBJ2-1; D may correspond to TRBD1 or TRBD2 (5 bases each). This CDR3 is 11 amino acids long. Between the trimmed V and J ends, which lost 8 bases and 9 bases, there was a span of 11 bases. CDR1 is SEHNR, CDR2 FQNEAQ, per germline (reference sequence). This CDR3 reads CASGFGGEQFF. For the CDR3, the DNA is TGTGCCAGCGGATTTGGGGGTGAGCAGTTCTTC. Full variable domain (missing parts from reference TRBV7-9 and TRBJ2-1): DTGVSQNPRHKITKRGQNVTFRCDPISEHNRLYWYRQTLGQGPEFLTYFQNEAQLEKSRLLSDRFSAERPKGSFSTLEIQRTEQGDSAMYLCASGFGGEQFFGPGTRLTVL.

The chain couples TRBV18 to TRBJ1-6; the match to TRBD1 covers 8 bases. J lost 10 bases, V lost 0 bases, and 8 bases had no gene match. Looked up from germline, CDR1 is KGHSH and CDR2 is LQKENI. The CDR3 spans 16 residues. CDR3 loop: CASSPPGQGNRSPLHF. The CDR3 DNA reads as TGTGCCAGCTCACCACCCGGACAGGGTAATCGGTCACCCCTCCACTTT.

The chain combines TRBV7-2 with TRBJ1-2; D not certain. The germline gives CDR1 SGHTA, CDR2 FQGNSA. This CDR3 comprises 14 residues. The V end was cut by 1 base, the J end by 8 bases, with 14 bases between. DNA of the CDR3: TGTGCCAGCAGCTTAGGGGGTAGGGCCCCGGGCTACACCTTC. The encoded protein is CASSLGGRAPGYTF.

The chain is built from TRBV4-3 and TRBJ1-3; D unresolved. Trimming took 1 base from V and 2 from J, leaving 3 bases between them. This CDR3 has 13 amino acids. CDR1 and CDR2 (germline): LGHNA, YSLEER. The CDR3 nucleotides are TGCGCCAGCAGCCAAGTCCCTGGAAACACCATATATTTT. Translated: CASSQVPGNTIYF.

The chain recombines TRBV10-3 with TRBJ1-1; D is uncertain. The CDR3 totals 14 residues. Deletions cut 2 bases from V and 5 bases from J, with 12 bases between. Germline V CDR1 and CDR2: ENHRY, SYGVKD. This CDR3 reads CAISESQVRTEAFF. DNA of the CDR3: TGTGCCATCAGTGAGAGTCAGGTCAGGACTGAAGCTTTCTTT.

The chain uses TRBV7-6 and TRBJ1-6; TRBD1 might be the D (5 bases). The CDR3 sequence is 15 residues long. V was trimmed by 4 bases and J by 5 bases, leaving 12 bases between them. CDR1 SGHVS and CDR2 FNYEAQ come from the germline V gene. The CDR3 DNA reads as TGTGCCAGCAGCTGGGGGTCGACTCATAATTCACCCCTCCACTTT. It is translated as CASSWGSTHNSPLHF.

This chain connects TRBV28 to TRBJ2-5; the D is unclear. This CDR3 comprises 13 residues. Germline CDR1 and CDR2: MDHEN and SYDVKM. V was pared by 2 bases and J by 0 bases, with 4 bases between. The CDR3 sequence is CASSLNHQETQYF. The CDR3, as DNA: TGTGCCAGCAGTTTAAATCACCAAGAGACCCAGTACTTC.

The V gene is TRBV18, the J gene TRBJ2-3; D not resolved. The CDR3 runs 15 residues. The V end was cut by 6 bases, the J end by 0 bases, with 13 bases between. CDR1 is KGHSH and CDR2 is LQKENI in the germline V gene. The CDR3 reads CASSSSQSSTDTQYF. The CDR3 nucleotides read TGTGCCAGCTCGTCAAGCCAATCTAGCACAGATACGCAGTATTTT.

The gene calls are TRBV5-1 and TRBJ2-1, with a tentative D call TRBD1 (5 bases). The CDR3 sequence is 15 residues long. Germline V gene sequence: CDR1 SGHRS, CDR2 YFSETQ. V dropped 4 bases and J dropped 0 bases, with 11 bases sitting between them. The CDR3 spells CASSPTDSSYNEQFF. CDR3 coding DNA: TGCGCCAGCAGCCCAACCGACAGCTCCTACAATGAGCAGTTCTTC.

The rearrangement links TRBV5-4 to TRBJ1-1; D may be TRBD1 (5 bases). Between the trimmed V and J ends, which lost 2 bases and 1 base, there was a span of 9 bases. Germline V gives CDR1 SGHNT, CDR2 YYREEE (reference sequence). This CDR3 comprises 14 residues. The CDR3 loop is CASSLSGGNTEAFF. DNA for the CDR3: TGTGCCAGCAGCTTATCCGGGGGGAACACTGAAGCTTTCTTT.

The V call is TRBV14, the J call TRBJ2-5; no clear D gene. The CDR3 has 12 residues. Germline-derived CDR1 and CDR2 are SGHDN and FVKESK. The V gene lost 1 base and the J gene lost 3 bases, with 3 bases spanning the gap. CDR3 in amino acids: CASSQVEETQYF. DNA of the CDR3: TGTGCCAGCAGCCAAGTGGAAGAGACCCAGTACTTC.

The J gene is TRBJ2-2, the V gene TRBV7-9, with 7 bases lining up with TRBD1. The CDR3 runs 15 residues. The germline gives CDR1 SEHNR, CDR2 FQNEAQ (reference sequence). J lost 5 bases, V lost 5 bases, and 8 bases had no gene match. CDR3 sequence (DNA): TGTGCCAGCAGCCTAGGGGACAGCCAAACCGGGGAGCTGTTTTTT. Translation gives CASSLGDSQTGELFF.

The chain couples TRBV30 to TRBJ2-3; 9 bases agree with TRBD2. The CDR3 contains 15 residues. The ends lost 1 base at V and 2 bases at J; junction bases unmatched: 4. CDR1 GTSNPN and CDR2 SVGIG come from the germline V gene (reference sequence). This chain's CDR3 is CAWSGLAGPTDTQYF. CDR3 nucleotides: TGTGCCTGGAGTGGTCTAGCGGGGCCCACAGATACGCAGTATTTT.

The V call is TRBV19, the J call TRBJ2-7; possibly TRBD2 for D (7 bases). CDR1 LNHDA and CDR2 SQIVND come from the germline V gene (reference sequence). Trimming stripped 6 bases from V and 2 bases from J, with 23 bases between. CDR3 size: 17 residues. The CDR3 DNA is TGTGCCAGTAGCTCTCCTTCGCCCACGGGGGGCCCCTACGAGCAGTACTTC. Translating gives CASSSPSPTGGPYEQYF. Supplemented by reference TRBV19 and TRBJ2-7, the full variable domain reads DGGITQSPKYLFRKEGQNVTLSCEQNLNHDAMYWYRQDPGQGLRLIYYSQIVNDFQKGDIAEGYSVSREKKESFPLTVTSAQKNPTAFYLCASSSPSPTGGPYEQYFGPGTRLTVT.

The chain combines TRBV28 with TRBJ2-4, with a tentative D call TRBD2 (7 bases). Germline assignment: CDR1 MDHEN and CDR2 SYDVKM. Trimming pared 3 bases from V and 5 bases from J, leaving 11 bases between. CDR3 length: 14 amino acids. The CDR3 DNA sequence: TGTGCCAGCAGTTTTGGGGGGGGCCAAAACATTCAGTACTTC. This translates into CASSFGGGQNIQYF.

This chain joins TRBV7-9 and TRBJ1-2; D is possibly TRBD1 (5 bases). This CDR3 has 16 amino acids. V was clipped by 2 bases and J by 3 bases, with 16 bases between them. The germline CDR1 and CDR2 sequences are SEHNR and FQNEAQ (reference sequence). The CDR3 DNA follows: TGTGCCAGCAGCTTAAATCTAGGGGTTCCAGACTATGGCTACACCTTC. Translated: CASSLNLGVPDYGYTF.

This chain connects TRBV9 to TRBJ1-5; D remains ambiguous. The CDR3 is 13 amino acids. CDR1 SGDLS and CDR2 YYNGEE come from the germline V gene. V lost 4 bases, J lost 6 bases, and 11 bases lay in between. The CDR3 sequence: CASSPTPGQPQHF. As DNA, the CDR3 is TGTGCCAGCAGCCCCACGCCGGGTCAGCCCCAGCATTTT.

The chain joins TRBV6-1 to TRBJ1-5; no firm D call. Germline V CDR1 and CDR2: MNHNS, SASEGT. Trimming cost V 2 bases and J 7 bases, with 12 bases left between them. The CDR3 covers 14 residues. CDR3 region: CASSESAGLQPQHF. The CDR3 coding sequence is TGTGCCAGCAGTGAATCGGCGGGCCTCCAGCCCCAGCATTTT.

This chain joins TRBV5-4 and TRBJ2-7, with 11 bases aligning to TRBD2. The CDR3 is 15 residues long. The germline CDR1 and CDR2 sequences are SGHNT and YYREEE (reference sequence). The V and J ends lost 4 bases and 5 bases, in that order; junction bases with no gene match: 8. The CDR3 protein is CASSPTGTSGDEQYF. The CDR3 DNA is TGTGCCAGCAGCCCCACCGGGACTAGCGGCGACGAGCAGTACTTC.

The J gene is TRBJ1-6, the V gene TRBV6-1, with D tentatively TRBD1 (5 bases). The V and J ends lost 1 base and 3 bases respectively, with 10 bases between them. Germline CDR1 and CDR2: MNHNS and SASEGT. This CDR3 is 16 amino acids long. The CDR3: CASSEGEGYYNSPLHF. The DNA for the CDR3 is TGTGCCAGCAGTGAAGGGGAGGGGTACTATAATTCACCCCTCCACTTT.

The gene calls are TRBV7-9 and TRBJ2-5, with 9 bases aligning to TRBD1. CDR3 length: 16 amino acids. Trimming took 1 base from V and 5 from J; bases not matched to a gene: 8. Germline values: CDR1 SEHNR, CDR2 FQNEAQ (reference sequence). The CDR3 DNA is TGTGCCAGCAGCTTAGTGGGACAGGGACAATGGGAGACCCAGTACTTC. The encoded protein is CASSLVGQGQWETQYF. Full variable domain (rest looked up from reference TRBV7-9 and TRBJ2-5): DTGVSQNPRHKITKRGQNVTFRCDPISEHNRLYWYRQTLGQGPEFLTYFQNEAQLEKSRLLSDRFSAERPKGSFSTLEIQRTEQGDSAMYLCASSLVGQGQWETQYFGPGTRLLVL.

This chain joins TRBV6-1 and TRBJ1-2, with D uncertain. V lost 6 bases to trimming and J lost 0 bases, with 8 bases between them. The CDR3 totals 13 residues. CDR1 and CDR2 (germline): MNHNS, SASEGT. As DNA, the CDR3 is TGTGCCAGCAGAGGAAGTCCTAACTATGGCTACACCTTC. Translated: CASRGSPNYGYTF.

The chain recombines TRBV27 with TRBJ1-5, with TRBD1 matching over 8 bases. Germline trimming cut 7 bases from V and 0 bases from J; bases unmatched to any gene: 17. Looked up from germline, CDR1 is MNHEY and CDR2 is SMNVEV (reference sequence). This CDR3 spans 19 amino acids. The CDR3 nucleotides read TGTGCCAGCATCCTCCTCAGGGGGCCCTCTTTTTATAGCAATCAGCCCCAGCATTTT. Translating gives CASILLRGPSFYSNQPQHF.

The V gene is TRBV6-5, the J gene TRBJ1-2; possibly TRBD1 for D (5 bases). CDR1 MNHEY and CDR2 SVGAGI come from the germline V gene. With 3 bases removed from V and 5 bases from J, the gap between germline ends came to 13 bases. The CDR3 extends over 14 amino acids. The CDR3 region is CASSYGGFEYGYTF. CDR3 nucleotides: TGTGCCAGCAGTTATGGGGGGTTTGAGTATGGCTACACCTTC.

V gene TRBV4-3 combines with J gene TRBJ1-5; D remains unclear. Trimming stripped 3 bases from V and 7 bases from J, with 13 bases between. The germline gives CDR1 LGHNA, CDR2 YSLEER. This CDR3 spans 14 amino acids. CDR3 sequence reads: CASSQGGVGQPQHF. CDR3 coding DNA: TGCGCCAGCAGCCAGGGCGGGGTAGGGCAGCCCCAGCATTTT.